Listed here are 29 T cell receptor beta chains from one sample, sequenced in a study of shared clonotypes between healthy human individuals. TCRdb's copy holds only in-frame clones and misses some; the assay was immunoSEQ multiplex PCR. This table has about 530,000 clones, 90% to 97% appearing once. The sequenced material came from naive CD4+ T cells sorted from blood. Specified subset: CD45RA+ positively selected. These receptors originate from a woman younger than 45 in good health.

This clone showed up just once. The chain recombines TRBV6-5 with TRBJ2-7; D is unclear. The CDR3 totals 16 residues. Germline assignment: CDR1 MNHEY and CDR2 SVGAGI. V dropped 0 bases and J dropped 5 bases, with 17 bases sitting between them. CDR3 nucleotide sequence: TGTGCCAGCAGTTACTCGATACAGTCTCAAAACCACGAGCAGTACTTC. Its translation: CASSYSIQSQNHEQYF.

The chain employs TRBV7-3 and TRBJ2-2; no clear D gene. In germline, CDR1 is SGHTA, CDR2 FQGTGA. Between the trimmed V and J ends, which lost 1 base and 2 bases, there was a span of 5 bases. The CDR3 covers 14 residues. CDR3 protein: CASSLILNTGELFF. The CDR3 DNA follows: TGTGCCAGCAGCTTAATACTAAACACCGGGGAGCTGTTTTTT.

Only a few counts were recorded for this clone. The chain recombines TRBV4-1 with TRBJ2-7; D is uncertain. Germline V gene data show CDR1 as MGHRA and CDR2 as YSYEKL. V was cut by 5 bases and J by 0 bases, with 2 bases left in between. This CDR3 has 11 amino acids. CDR3 amino acids: CASSSSYEQYF. Here the CDR3 DNA reads TGCGCCAGCAGCTCCTCCTACGAGCAGTACTTC.

The count of this clone is one. V usage is TRBV19 and J usage is TRBJ2-1; TRBD2 is a possible D gene (6 bases). V lost 3 bases and J lost 4, with 10 bases in between. The V gene's germline CDR1 is LNHDA and CDR2 SQIVND (reference sequence). The CDR3 runs to 14 residues. The DNA of the CDR3 is TGTGCCAGTAGTATGTTAGCGGATTACAATGAGCAGTTCTTC. This translates into CASSMLADYNEQFF.

The chain has TRBV5-8 and TRBJ1-1, with TRBD1 as a possible D gene (5 bases). V lost 2 bases to trimming and J lost 6 bases, with 14 bases between them. Looked up from germline, CDR1 is SGHTS and CDR2 is YDEGEE. This CDR3 is built from 14 residues. CDR3 sequence (DNA): TGTGCCAGCAGCTTATCCCAGGGAGTGTCTGAAGCTTTCTTT. Translation gives CASSLSQGVSEAFF.

J is TRBJ1-1 and V is TRBV18; no reliable D call. V was cut by 5 bases and J by 1 base, with 11 bases left in between. Germline V gene sequence: CDR1 KGHSH, CDR2 LQKENI. The CDR3 spans 14 residues. The CDR3 sequence: CASSSNKGNTEAFF. CDR3 bases: TGTGCCAGCTCATCGAACAAGGGGAACACTGAAGCTTTCTTT. The entire variable domain, with the rest obtained from reference TRBV18 and TRBJ1-1, is as follows: NAGVMQNPRHLVRRRGQEARLRCSPMKGHSHVYWYRQLPEEGLKFMVYLQKENIIDESGMPKERFSAEFPKEGPSILRIQQVVRGDSAAYFCASSSNKGNTEAFFGQGTRLTVV.

CDR3 DNA: TGTGCCAGTAGTAAGACTCCAGGGGGCCCGGGTTATGGCTACACCTTC. Its protein product is CASSKTPGGPGYGYTF. The V and J genes are TRBV19 and TRBJ1-2; 8 nucleotides agree with TRBD1. The CDR3 sequence is 16 residues long. In germline, CDR1 is LNHDA, CDR2 SQIVND (reference sequence). V shed 4 bases and J 5 bases; nucleotides not matched to a gene: 12.

The chain combines TRBV7-2 with TRBJ2-2; 12 bases map to TRBD2. Trimming cost V 1 base and J 5 bases; bases outside gene matches: 2. CDR1 and CDR2 from the germline V gene are SGHTA and FQGNSA. CDR3 size: 16 residues. The DNA of the CDR3 is TGTGCCAGCAGCTTAGGGACTAGCGGGATTACCGGGGAGCTGTTTTTT. It translates to CASSLGTSGITGELFF.

The chain joins TRBV10-1 to TRBJ2-7; maybe TRBD1 (5 bases). The CDR3 runs 13 residues. V was trimmed by 2 bases and J by 6 bases, leaving 11 bases between them. Germline V gives CDR1 WNHNN, CDR2 SYGVQD (reference sequence). The CDR3 DNA reads TGCGCCAGCAGTGAGACCCCAGGGTCCGAGCAGTACTTC. Translating gives CASSETPGSEQYF.

The J gene is TRBJ2-2, the V gene TRBV7-3, with 8 bases lining up with TRBD2. The ends lost 5 bases at V and 0 bases at J; junction bases unmatched: 8. The CDR3 is 17 amino acids. The germline V gene encodes CDR1 SGHTA and CDR2 FQGTGA. The CDR3 reads CASSRDAGLANTGELFF. Here the CDR3 DNA reads TGTGCCAGCAGCCGGGACGCGGGACTAGCGAACACCGGGGAGCTGTTTTTT.

With regard to this clone: The same CDR3 arises from other DNA sequences in this sample as well. CDR3 coding DNA: TGTGCCAGCAGTTCGGGGTACGGCTACACCTTC. It codes for CASSSGYGYTF. The chain recombines TRBV28 with TRBJ1-2, with D hard to call. This CDR3 region has 11 residues. The V end lost 4 bases, the J end lost 8 bases, and 8 bases lay between the germline ends. Looked up from germline, CDR1 is MDHEN and CDR2 is SYDVKM.

The rearrangement links TRBV5-6 to TRBJ1-5; maybe TRBD1 (6 bases). V lost 4 bases and J 4 bases, leaving 12 bases between the germline ends. CDR1 and CDR2 (germline): SGHDT, YYEEEE. The CDR3 has 14 residues. The CDR3 sequence is CASSKQGGNQPQHF. The CDR3 DNA reads as TGTGCCAGCAGCAAACAGGGTGGTAATCAGCCCCAGCATTTT.

The V call is TRBV5-6, the J call TRBJ1-4, with 7 bases fitting TRBD1. With V trimmed by 3 bases and J by 4 bases, 9 bases remained unmatched. The CDR3 is 16 residues long. Germline lookup yields CDR1 SGHDT and CDR2 YYEEEE. Here the CDR3 reads CASSSKGARRNEKLFF. CDR3 nucleotide sequence: TGTGCCAGCAGCTCCAAGGGGGCCCGACGTAATGAAAAACTGTTTTTT. The whole variable domain, filled in from reference TRBV5-6 and TRBJ1-4, reads DAGVTQSPTHLIKTRGQQVTLRCSPKSGHDTVSWYQQALGQGPQFIFQYYEEEERQRGNFPDRFSGHQFPNYSSELNVNALLLGDSALYLCASSSKGARRNEKLFFGSGTQLSVL.

This chain links TRBV6-5 with TRBJ1-5; 9 bases match TRBD1. Germline trimming cut 5 bases from V and 5 bases from J; bases unmatched to any gene: 4. CDR3 length: 14 residues. CDR1 and CDR2 from the germline V gene are MNHEY and SVGAGI. The CDR3 spells CASSLQGADQPQHF. In nucleotides, the CDR3 is TGTGCCAGCAGTCTACAGGGGGCCGATCAGCCCCAGCATTTT.

The gene calls are TRBV5-1 and TRBJ2-5; 9 nucleotides agree with TRBD2. Near its end, the DNA agrees better with TRBJ2-7, so the J call may be wrong. Germline V gives CDR1 SGHRS, CDR2 YFSETQ. The CDR3 has 15 amino acids. DNA for the CDR3: TGCGCCAGCAGCTTGGCGGTAGCGGGAGCCCACGAGCAGTACTTC. This codes for CASSLAVAGAHEQYF.

The chain couples TRBV19 to TRBJ2-2, with a weak D call TRBD1 (5 bases). Trimming cost V 6 bases and J 5 bases, with 13 bases left between them. There are 14 residues in the CDR3. The germline V gene has CDR1 LNHDA and CDR2 SQIVND (reference sequence). CDR3 sequence reads: CASSPQGVTGELFF. CDR3 coding DNA: TGTGCCAGTAGCCCCCAGGGTGTAACCGGGGAGCTGTTTTTT.

V is TRBV30 and J is TRBJ2-7, with unresolved D. Germline CDR1 GTSNPN, CDR2 SVGIG (reference sequence). V lost 3 bases and J 0 bases, leaving 6 bases between the germline ends. The CDR3 is 12 amino acids. The CDR3 DNA reads TGTGCCTGGAGCAAAGGCTCCTACGAGCAGTACTTC. Its protein product is CAWSKGSYEQYF.

CDR3 sequence reads: CASSLGSRTIGNTIYF. As DNA, the CDR3 is TGTGCCAGCAGCTTAGGGTCCAGGACGATTGGAAACACCATATATTTT. The chain recombines TRBV7-2 with TRBJ1-3; D ambiguous. Germline CDR1 is SGHTA and CDR2 is FQGNSA. The V end was cut by 1 base, the J end by 3 bases, with 13 bases between. The CDR3 sequence is 16 residues long.

V is TRBV5-1 and J is TRBJ1-1; no clear D gene. Per the germline V gene, CDR1 is SGHRS and CDR2 is YFSETQ. The CDR3 contains 14 residues. The V and J ends lost 0 bases and 1 base respectively, with 7 bases between them. The CDR3 is CASSLDGSNTEAFF. The CDR3, as DNA: TGCGCCAGCAGCTTGGACGGATCGAACACTGAAGCTTTCTTT.

The V call is TRBV9, the J call TRBJ1-2, with TRBD1 identical over 8 bases. The CDR3 contains 15 residues. Germline CDR1 and CDR2: SGDLS and YYNGEE. V trimming: 3 bases; J trimming: 3 bases; junction bases outside the gene matches: 7. The CDR3 loop reads CASSEHSDRDYGYTF. In DNA form, the CDR3 reads TGTGCCAGCAGCGAACACTCGGACAGGGACTATGGCTACACCTTC.

This rearrangement joins TRBV19 to TRBJ1-5; D is unresolved. V lost 0 bases, J lost 0 bases, and 9 bases lay in between. The CDR3 contains 16 residues. The germline CDR1 and CDR2 sequences are LNHDA and SQIVND (reference sequence). The CDR3 reads CASSIDHTYSNQPQHF. DNA of the CDR3: TGTGCCAGTAGTATAGATCACACGTATAGCAATCAGCCCCAGCATTTT.

The CDR3 bases are TGCAGCGTACAACAGGGATCCAACTATGGCTACACCTTC. Protein product: CSVQQGSNYGYTF. The chain uses TRBV29-1 and TRBJ1-2; a weak D match, TRBD1 (6 bases). Germline V CDR1 and CDR2: SQVTM, ANQGSEA. V lost 6 bases and J lost 2, with 13 bases in between. This CDR3 contains 13 residues.

The J gene is TRBJ2-5, the V gene TRBV28; TRBD2 matches at 10 bases. The assigned J gene may be wrong: the sequence end matches TRBJ2-7 better. This CDR3 has 22 amino acids. CDR1 is MDHEN and CDR2 is SYDVKM in the germline V gene. The CDR3 loop reads CASSFAAPRGLWEREGLYEQYF. In nucleotides, the CDR3 is TGTGCCAGCAGTTTCGCGGCCCCCAGGGGGCTGTGGGAGCGGGAGGGACTCTACGAGCAGTACTTC.

J is TRBJ1-5 and V is TRBV28; possible D gene TRBD1, 5 bases. This CDR3 contains 15 residues. Germline-derived CDR1 and CDR2 are MDHEN and SYDVKM. V was pared by 2 bases and J by 7 bases, with 15 bases between. CDR3 loop: CASSLPGGLSQPQHF. DNA for the CDR3: TGTGCCAGCAGTTTACCGGGGGGACTTAGCCAGCCCCAGCATTTT.

The rearrangement links TRBV5-1 to TRBJ2-1; 9 bases agree with TRBD2. CDR1 SGHRS and CDR2 YFSETQ come from the germline V gene. This CDR3 spans 15 amino acids. Trimming at V came to 4 bases and at J to 2 bases, leaving 4 bases not matched to a gene. The CDR3 loop is CASSTLAGTYNEQFF. The CDR3 coding sequence is TGCGCCAGCAGCACCCTAGCGGGGACCTACAATGAGCAGTTCTTC.

The rearrangement links TRBV10-1 to TRBJ1-1; D not certain. V dropped 0 bases and J dropped 2 bases, with 7 bases sitting between them. Per germline, CDR1 WNHNN and CDR2 SYGVQD (reference sequence). The CDR3 totals 14 residues. The CDR3 loop reads CASSESPKNTEAFF. CDR3 in DNA: TGCGCCAGCAGTGAGTCACCGAAAAACACTGAAGCTTTCTTT.

The chain combines TRBV2 with TRBJ2-3; 11 bases match TRBD1. CDR3 length equals 17 residues. The ends lost 6 bases at V and 2 bases at J; junction bases unmatched: 10. Germline values: CDR1 SNHLY, CDR2 FYNNEI. CDR3 sequence reads: CASRSRTGGKLTDTQYF. The CDR3 DNA reads as TGTGCCAGCAGAAGTAGGACAGGGGGCAAACTCACAGATACGCAGTATTTT. The whole variable domain, filled in from reference TRBV2 and TRBJ2-3, reads EPEVTQTPSHQVTQMGQEVILRCVPISNHLYFYWYRQILGQKVEFLVSFYNNEISEKSEIFDDQFSVERPDGSNFTLKIRSTKLEDSAMYFCASRSRTGGKLTDTQYFGPGTRLTVL.

CDR3 in amino acids: CASSKSPGGSYNEQFF. As DNA, the CDR3 is TGTGCCAGCAGCAAAAGTCCGGGGGGCTCCTACAATGAGCAGTTCTTC. The rearrangement joins TRBV21-1 to TRBJ2-1; the table's D call, TRBD2, was not checked against the DNA. TRBV21-1 is a pseudogene. CDR3 length: 16 amino acids.

This chain links TRBV19 with TRBJ2-7; D not certain. V lost 2 bases and J 2 bases, leaving 10 bases between the germline ends. The CDR3 contains 14 residues. In germline, CDR1 is LNHDA, CDR2 SQIVND (reference sequence). CDR3 sequence reads: CASSISSETYEQYF. Written as DNA, the CDR3 is TGTGCCAGTAGTATAAGTTCGGAGACCTACGAGCAGTACTTC.